Listed below are T cell receptor beta chains from one sample, sequenced in a study of radiation and T cells in renal cell carcinoma. Clones were read by immunoSEQ multiplex PCR, and TCRdb kept only the in-frame ones, dropping some. The repertoire holds about 78,000 clones, with 89% as singletons. Specimen: blood, collected from a patient whose treatment included radiotherapy and nephrectomy. All receptors derive from a woman aged 65 to 85 with renal cell carcinoma. CDR3s include the opening cysteine and the closing phenylalanine or tryptophan. Fields, in order: clone size, CDR3 length, J gene, V gene, D gene, CDR3 protein, CDR3 DNA. The D gene is left open where the match is weak. Some rows mark clone size as missing; the rest say once, few, many or name a class of expanded clone.

clone size: once; CDR3 length: 15; J gene: TRBJ1-2; V gene: TRBV5-1; D gene: NA; CDR3 protein: CASSLAVTLLHGYTF; CDR3 DNA: TGCGCCAGCAGCTTGGCCGTAACACTCCTACATGGCTACACCTTC
clone size: NA; CDR3 length: 14; J gene: TRBJ2-7; V gene: TRBV18; D gene: NA; CDR3 protein: CASSPKESSYEQYF; CDR3 DNA: TGTGCCAGCTCACCAAAAGAAAGCTCCTACGAGCAGTACTTC
clone size: NA; CDR3 length: 14; J gene: TRBJ2-1; V gene: TRBV2; D gene: TRBD2; CDR3 protein: CAGVAGGPWNEQFF; CDR3 DNA: TGTGCCGGGGTGGCGGGGGGGCCGTGGAATGAGCAGTTCTTC
clone size: NA; CDR3 length: 15; J gene: TRBJ2-7; V gene: TRBV6-1; D gene: NA; CDR3 protein: CATRGRSGVLYEQYF; CDR3 DNA: TGTGCCACCAGAGGAAGGTCAGGGGTACTCTACGAGCAGTACTTC
clone size: NA; CDR3 length: 15; J gene: TRBJ1-3; V gene: TRBV28; D gene: NA; CDR3 protein: CASSSVAGAGNTIYF; CDR3 DNA: TGTGCCAGCAGTTCGGTGGCGGGGGCTGGAAACACCATATATTTT
clone size: NA; CDR3 length: 13; J gene: TRBJ2-7; V gene: TRBV2; D gene: NA; CDR3 protein: CASSADIYYEQYF; CDR3 DNA: TGTGCCAGCAGTGCTGACATATACTACGAGCAGTACTTC
clone size: NA; CDR3 length: 17; J gene: TRBJ1-4; V gene: TRBV9; D gene: NA; CDR3 protein: CASGSGTNLATNEKLFF; CDR3 DNA: TGTGCCAGCGGGTCAGGGACGAACCTAGCAACTAATGAAAAACTGTTTTTT
clone size: NA; CDR3 length: 12; J gene: TRBJ2-1; V gene: TRBV4-3; D gene: NA; CDR3 protein: CASSWGQGEQFF; CDR3 DNA: TGCGCCAGCAGCTGGGGGCAAGGTGAGCAGTTCTTC
clone size: NA; CDR3 length: 18; J gene: TRBJ2-1; V gene: TRBV5-1; D gene: TRBD2; CDR3 protein: CASSFPSGGSPRMNEQFF; CDR3 DNA: TGCGCCAGCAGCTTCCCTAGCGGGGGGTCCCCGCGTATGAATGAGCAGTTCTTC
clone size: NA; CDR3 length: 14; J gene: TRBJ1-1; V gene: TRBV9; D gene: NA; CDR3 protein: CASSVGTDNTEAFF; CDR3 DNA: TGTGCCAGCAGCGTAGGGACGGACAACACTGAAGCTTTCTTT
clone size: once; CDR3 length: 16; J gene: TRBJ1-1; V gene: TRBV5-6; D gene: NA; CDR3 protein: CASIFLPGGLNTEAFF; CDR3 DNA: TGTGCCAGCATTTTTCTCCCCGGCGGGCTGAACACTGAAGCTTTCTTT
clone size: NA; CDR3 length: 11; J gene: TRBJ1-1; V gene: TRBV30; D gene: NA; CDR3 protein: CAWSVLGEAFF; CDR3 DNA: TGTGCCTGGAGTGTACTTGGAGAAGCTTTCTTT
clone size: NA; CDR3 length: 16; J gene: TRBJ1-2; V gene: TRBV5-1; D gene: TRBD1; CDR3 protein: CASSPPSGQGGYGYTF; CDR3 DNA: TGCGCCAGCAGCCCCCCGTCCGGACAGGGGGGTTATGGCTACACCTTC
clone size: NA; CDR3 length: 14; J gene: TRBJ1-4; V gene: TRBV7-7; D gene: NA; CDR3 protein: CASSPSALGEKLFF; CDR3 DNA: TGTGCTAGCAGCCCGTCGGCGTTAGGGGAAAAACTGTTTTTT
clone size: NA; CDR3 length: 13; J gene: TRBJ2-7; V gene: TRBV5-1; D gene: NA; CDR3 protein: CASSLAGGDEQYF; CDR3 DNA: TGCGCCAGCAGCTTGGCCGGGGGAGACGAGCAGTACTTC
clone size: NA; CDR3 length: 14; J gene: TRBJ2-5; V gene: TRBV5-1; D gene: NA; CDR3 protein: CASSLKTRKETQYF; CDR3 DNA: TGCGCCAGCAGCCTCAAGACTAGAAAAGAGACCCAGTACTTC
clone size: NA; CDR3 length: 15; J gene: TRBJ2-6; V gene: TRBV6-1; D gene: NA; CDR3 protein: CASKGQSSGANVLTF; CDR3 DNA: TGTGCCAGCAAAGGACAGAGCTCTGGGGCCAACGTCCTGACTTTC
clone size: NA; CDR3 length: 14; J gene: TRBJ2-5; V gene: TRBV6-1; D gene: NA; CDR3 protein: CASSIDSYLETQYF; CDR3 DNA: TGTGCCAGCAGCATCGACAGTTATTTGGAGACCCAGTACTTC
clone size: NA; CDR3 length: 12; J gene: TRBJ2-5; V gene: TRBV28; D gene: NA; CDR3 protein: CASSFRRETQYF; CDR3 DNA: TGTGCCAGCAGTTTTCGCCGGGAGACCCAGTACTTC
clone size: NA; CDR3 length: 15; J gene: TRBJ1-5; V gene: TRBV7-2; D gene: TRBD1; CDR3 protein: CASSFDRASNQPQHF; CDR3 DNA: TGTGCCAGCAGCTTCGACAGGGCGAGCAATCAGCCCCAGCATTTT
clone size: NA; CDR3 length: 12; J gene: TRBJ2-5; V gene: TRBV23-1; D gene: NA; CDR3 protein: CASTLRGQTQYF; CDR3 DNA: TGCGCCAGCACCCTGCGGGGGCAGACCCAGTACTTC
clone size: once; CDR3 length: 14; J gene: TRBJ1-3; V gene: TRBV30; D gene: NA; CDR3 protein: CAWYRGTSGNTIYF; CDR3 DNA: TGTGCCTGGTATCGGGGAACCTCTGGAAACACCATATATTTT
clone size: NA; CDR3 length: 16; J gene: TRBJ1-3; V gene: TRBV9; D gene: NA; CDR3 protein: CASSVGALGSGNTIYF; CDR3 DNA: TGTGCCAGCAGCGTAGGGGCCCTGGGGTCTGGAAACACCATATATTTT
clone size: NA; CDR3 length: 13; J gene: TRBJ2-7; V gene: TRBV28; D gene: NA; CDR3 protein: CASTLDSSYEQYF; CDR3 DNA: TGTGCCAGCACCCTCGACAGCTCCTACGAGCAGTACTTC
clone size: NA; CDR3 length: 16; J gene: TRBJ2-3; V gene: TRBV28; D gene: NA; CDR3 protein: CASTPIDGYRTDTQYF; CDR3 DNA: TGTGCCAGCACCCCTATAGACGGGTACCGCACAGATACGCAGTATTTT
clone size: NA; CDR3 length: 14; J gene: TRBJ2-7; V gene: TRBV6-5; D gene: NA; CDR3 protein: CASSYVDRGNEQYF; CDR3 DNA: TGTGCCAGCAGTTACGTGGATAGGGGCAACGAGCAGTACTTC